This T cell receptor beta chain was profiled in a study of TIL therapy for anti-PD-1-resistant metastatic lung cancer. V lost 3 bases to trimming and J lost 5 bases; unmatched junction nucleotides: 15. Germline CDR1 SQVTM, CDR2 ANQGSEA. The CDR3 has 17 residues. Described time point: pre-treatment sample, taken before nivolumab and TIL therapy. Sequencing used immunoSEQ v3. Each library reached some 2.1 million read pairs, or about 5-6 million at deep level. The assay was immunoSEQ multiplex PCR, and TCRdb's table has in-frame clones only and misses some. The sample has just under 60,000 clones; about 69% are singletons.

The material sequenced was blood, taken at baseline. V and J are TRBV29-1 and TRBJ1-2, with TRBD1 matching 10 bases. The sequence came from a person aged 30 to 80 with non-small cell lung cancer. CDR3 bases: TGCAGCGTTGACCGAACTCTGACAGGGGGCGCGGGGTATGGCTACACCTTC. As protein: CSVDRTLTGGAGYGYTF.